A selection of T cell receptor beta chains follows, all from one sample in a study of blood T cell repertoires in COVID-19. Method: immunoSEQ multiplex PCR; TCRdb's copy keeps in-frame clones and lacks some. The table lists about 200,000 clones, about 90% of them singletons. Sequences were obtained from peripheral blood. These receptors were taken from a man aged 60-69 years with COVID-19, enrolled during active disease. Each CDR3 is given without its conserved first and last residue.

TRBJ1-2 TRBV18 ASSPQGGEGYT
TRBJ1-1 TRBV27 ASQLGGKATEAF
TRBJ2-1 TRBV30 AWYRDYNEQF
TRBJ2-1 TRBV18 ASSHGQGASNEQF
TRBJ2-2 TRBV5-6 ASRSVGPNTGELF
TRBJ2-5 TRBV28 ASSNMGAPPGTQY
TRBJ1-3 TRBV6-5 ASSSGTYSSGNTIY
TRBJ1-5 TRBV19 ASSIARQSSNQPQH
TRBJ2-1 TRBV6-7 ASRSKLAGGAKVFNEQF
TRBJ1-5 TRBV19 ASSLGTGNSNQPQH
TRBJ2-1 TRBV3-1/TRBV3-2 ASSQITAANYNEQF
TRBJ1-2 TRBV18 ASSPQGNGYT
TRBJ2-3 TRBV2 ASSQGLQATDTQY
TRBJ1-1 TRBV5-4 ASRPPTGNNEAF
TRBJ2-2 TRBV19 ASSLGAGTTGELF
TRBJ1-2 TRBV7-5 ARSLWGLNYGYT
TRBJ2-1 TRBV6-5 ASRLRQGNEQF
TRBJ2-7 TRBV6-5 ASSYRGQMSEQY
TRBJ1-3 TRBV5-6 ASSLDRGYTIY
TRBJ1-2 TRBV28 ASTSTQAGYGYT
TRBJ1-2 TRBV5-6 ASSRGQNNYGYT
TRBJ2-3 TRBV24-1 ATSDWTSGSADTQY
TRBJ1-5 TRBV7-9 ASAPGQNQPQH
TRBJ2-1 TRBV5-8 ASSLAGSRSFNEQF
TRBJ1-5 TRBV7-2 ASSLARGGANQPQH
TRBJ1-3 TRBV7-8 ASSSLRRTSGNTIY
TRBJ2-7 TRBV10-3 AIGTQGDEQY
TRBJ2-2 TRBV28 ASTPPPGQENTGELF
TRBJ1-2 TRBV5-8 ASSLGDEGQLVGYT
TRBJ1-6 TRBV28 ASRQGARNSPLH
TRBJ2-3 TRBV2 ASKGLADTDTQY
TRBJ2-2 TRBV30 AWSVPRGQGASTGELF
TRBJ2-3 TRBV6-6 ASSRRTGGSPDTQY
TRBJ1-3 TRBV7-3 ASSLLGSGSRRNTIY
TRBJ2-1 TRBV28 ASRPNRDTGRTLSNEQF
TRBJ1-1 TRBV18 ASSPPTEQAF
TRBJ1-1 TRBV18 ASSPILSDTEAF
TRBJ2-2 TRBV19 ASSITQGGTGELF
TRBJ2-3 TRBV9 ASSVGLARSTDTQY